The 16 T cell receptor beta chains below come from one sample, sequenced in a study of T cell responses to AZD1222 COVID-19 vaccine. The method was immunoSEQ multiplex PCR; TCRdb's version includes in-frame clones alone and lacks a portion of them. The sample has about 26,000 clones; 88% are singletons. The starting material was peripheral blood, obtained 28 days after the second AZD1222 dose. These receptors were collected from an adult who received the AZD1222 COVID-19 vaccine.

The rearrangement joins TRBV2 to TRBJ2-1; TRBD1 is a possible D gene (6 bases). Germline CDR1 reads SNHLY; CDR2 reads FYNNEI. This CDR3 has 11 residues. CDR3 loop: CAGQLYNEQFF. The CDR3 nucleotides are TGTGCAGGACAGCTTTACAATGAGCAGTTCTTC.

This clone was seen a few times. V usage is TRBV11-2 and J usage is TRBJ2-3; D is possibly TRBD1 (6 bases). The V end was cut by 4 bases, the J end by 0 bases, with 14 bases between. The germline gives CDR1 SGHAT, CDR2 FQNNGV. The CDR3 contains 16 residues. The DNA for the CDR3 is TGTGCCAGCAGCTCCTGGGGGCAGGTTAGCACAGATACGCAGTATTTT. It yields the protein CASSSWGQVSTDTQYF.

CDR3: CARGRIAGGPDYNEQFF. CDR3 coding DNA: TGTGCCAGGGGTAGGATAGCGGGGGGACCAGACTACAATGAGCAGTTCTTC. V gene TRBV7-9 combines with J gene TRBJ2-1, with 10 nucleotides matching TRBD2. Per germline, CDR1 SEHNR and CDR2 FQNEAQ (reference sequence). There are 17 residues in the CDR3. After removal of 9 bases from V and 3 bases from J, the junction contained 14 bases not matched to a gene.

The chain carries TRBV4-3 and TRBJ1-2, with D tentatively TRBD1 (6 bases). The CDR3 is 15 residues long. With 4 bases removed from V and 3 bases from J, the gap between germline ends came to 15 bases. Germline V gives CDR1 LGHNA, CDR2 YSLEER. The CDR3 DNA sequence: TGCGCCAGCAGCCCAGGGGACGTCGGGGACTATGGCTACACCTTC. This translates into CASSPGDVGDYGYTF.

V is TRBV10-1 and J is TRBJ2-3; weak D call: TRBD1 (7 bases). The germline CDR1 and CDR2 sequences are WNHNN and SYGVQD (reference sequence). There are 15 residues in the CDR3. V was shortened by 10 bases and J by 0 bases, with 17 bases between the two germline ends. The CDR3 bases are TGCGCCACCAGCGACCAGGGGGGTAGCACAGATACGCAGTATTTT. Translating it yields CATSDQGGSTDTQYF.

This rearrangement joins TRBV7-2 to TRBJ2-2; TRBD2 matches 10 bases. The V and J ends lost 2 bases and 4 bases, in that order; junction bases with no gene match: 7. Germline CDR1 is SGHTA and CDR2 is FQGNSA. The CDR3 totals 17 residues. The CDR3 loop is CASSLLAGAFPTGELFF. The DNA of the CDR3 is TGTGCCAGCAGCTTACTAGCGGGGGCCTTCCCCACCGGGGAGCTGTTTTTT.

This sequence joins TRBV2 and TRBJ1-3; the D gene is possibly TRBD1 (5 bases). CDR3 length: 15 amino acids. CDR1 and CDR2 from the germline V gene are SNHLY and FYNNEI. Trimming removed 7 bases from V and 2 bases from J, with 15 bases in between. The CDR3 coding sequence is TGTGCCAGCACCTATAACCCGGGGGCTGGAAACACCATATATTTT. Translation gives CASTYNPGAGNTIYF. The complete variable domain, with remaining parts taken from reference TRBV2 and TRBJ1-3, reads EPEVTQTPSHQVTQMGQEVILRCVPISNHLYFYWYRQILGQKVEFLVSFYNNEISEKSEIFDDQFSVERPDGSNFTLKIRSTKLEDSAMYFCASTYNPGAGNTIYFGEGSWLTVV.

The CDR3 DNA sequence: TGTGCCAGCAGCTTAGGAGGGGCGGTAGAGCCCCAGCATTTT. Translated, it gives CASSLGGAVEPQHF. The chain has TRBV7-8 and TRBJ1-5; D might be TRBD1 (5 bases). Germline CDR1 reads SGHVS; CDR2 reads FQNEAQ. The CDR3 is 14 amino acids. Trimming took off 1 base at V and 8 bases at J, with 12 bases between the two ends.

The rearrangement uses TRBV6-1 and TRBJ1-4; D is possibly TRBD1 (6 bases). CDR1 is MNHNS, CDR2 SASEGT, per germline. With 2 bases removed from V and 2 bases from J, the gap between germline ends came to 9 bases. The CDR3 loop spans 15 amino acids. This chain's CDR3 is CASSERDITNEKLFF. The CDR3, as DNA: TGTGCCAGCAGTGAAAGGGACATCACTAATGAAAAACTGTTTTTT.

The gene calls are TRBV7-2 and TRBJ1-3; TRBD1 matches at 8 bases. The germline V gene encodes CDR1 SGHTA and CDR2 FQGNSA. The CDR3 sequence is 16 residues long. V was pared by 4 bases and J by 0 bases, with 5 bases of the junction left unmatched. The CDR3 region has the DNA TGTGCCAGCAGCTCCCAGGGGACAGGCTCTGGAAACACCATATATTTT. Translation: CASSSQGTGSGNTIYF.

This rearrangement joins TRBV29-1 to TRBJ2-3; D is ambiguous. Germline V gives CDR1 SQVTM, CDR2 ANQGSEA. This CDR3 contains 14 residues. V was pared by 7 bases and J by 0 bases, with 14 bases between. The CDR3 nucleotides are TGCAGCGACTACAGTGGAACTAGCACAGATACGCAGTATTTT. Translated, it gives CSDYSGTSTDTQYF.

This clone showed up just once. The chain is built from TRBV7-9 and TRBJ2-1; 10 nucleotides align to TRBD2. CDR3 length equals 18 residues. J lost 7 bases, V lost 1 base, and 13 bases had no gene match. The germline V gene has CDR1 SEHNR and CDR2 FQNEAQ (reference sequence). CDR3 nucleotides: TGTGCCAGCAGCTTAGGAACGGTAGCAGCGGGGGGGCTTAATGAGCAGTTCTTC. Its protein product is CASSLGTVAAGGLNEQFF. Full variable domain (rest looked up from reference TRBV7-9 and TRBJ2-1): DTGVSQNPRHKITKRGQNVTFRCDPISEHNRLYWYRQTLGQGPEFLTYFQNEAQLEKSRLLSDRFSAERPKGSFSTLEIQRTEQGDSAMYLCASSLGTVAAGGLNEQFFGPGTRLTVL.

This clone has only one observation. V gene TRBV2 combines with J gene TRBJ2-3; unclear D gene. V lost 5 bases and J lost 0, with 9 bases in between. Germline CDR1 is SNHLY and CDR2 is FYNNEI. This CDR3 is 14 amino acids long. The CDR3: CASSTLGSTDTQYF. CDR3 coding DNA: TGTGCCAGCAGTACCTTGGGTAGCACAGATACGCAGTATTTT.

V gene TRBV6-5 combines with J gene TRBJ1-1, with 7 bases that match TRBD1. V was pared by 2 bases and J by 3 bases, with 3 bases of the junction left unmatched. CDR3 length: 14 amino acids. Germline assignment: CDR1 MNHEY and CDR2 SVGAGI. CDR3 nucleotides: TGTGCCAGCAGTTACAGGGGGCGGGACACTGAAGCTTTCTTT. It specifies CASSYRGRDTEAFF.

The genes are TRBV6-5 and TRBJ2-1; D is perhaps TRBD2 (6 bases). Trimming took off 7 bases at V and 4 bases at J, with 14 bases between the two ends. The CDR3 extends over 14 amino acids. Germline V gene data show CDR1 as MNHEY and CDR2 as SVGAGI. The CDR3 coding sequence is TGTGCCAGCACTCCGGGAGCGACATACAATGAGCAGTTCTTC. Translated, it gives CASTPGATYNEQFF.

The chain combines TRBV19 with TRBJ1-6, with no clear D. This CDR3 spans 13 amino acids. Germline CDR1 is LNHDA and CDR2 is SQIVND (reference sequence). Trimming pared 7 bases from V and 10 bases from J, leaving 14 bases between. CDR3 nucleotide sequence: TGTGCCAGTACCGACGCGGGGTTGTCACCCCTCCACTTT. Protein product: CASTDAGLSPLHF.